Following are 26 T cell receptor beta chains from one sample sequenced in a study of T cells in Graves' hyperthyroidism and ophthalmopathy. RNA transcripts yielded amplified TCR beta CDR3 regions. A first-round RT-PCR of the TCR CDR3 used the HTBI primer set. TCRdb reprocessed the multiplex PCR reads via MiXCR and lists one record per CDR3 protein. Of 660,000 or so distinct CDR3 sequences listed, just under 45% were seen once; the top ten hold about 7.2%. Sequencing was performed on peripheral blood or thyroid tissue (not recorded which). The receptors originated from an adult man with Graves' disease, either hyperthyroidism or ophthalmopathy (not recorded which).

This clonotype showed up just a few times. The rearrangement uses TRBV14 and TRBJ1-2; D call uncertain. This CDR3 is 13 amino acids long. The V gene's germline CDR1 is SGHDN and CDR2 FVKESK. V lost 0 bases and J lost 8, with 10 bases in between. CDR3 in DNA: TGTGCCAGCAGCCAAGACTGGTCCGAGGGCTACACCTTC. This encodes CASSQDWSEGYTF.

V and J are TRBV19 and TRBJ2-7, with 11 nucleotides matching TRBD2. CDR1 and CDR2 from the germline V gene are LNHDA and SQIVND (reference sequence). The CDR3 runs to 18 residues. The V gene end was trimmed by 5 bases and the J gene end by 1 base; junction bases not matched to a gene: 13. DNA for the CDR3: TGTGCCAGTAGTTTTCGATTAGCGGGAGGGCTCAATTCCTACGAGCAGTACTTC. This encodes CASSFRLAGGLNSYEQYF.

The chain couples TRBV25-1 to TRBJ2-7, with TRBD1 as a possible D gene (6 bases). Germline loops: CDR1 MGHDK, CDR2 SYGVNS. CDR3 length: 14 amino acids. V was shortened by 6 bases and J by 7 bases, with 19 bases between the two germline ends. The CDR3 reads CASSLHRVLGEQYF. The CDR3 bases are TGTGCCAGCAGCTTACACAGGGTGCTCGGGGAGCAGTACTTC.

This clonotype occurred many times. This chain connects TRBV13 to TRBJ1-3; possibly TRBD1 for D (5 bases). This CDR3 region has 15 residues. The germline gives CDR1 PRHDT, CDR2 FYEKMQ (reference sequence). The V gene lost 6 bases and the J gene lost 0 bases, with 12 bases spanning the gap. The CDR3 reads CASRPYTGSGNTIYF. The CDR3 DNA is TGTGCCAGCAGACCCTACACAGGCTCTGGAAACACCATATATTTT.

This clonotype was seen many times. This chain connects TRBV12-3 or TRBV12-4 to TRBJ1-6, with 10 bases identical to TRBD1. The CDR3 spans 15 residues. V gave up 5 bases and J gave up 7 bases; unmatched junction bases: 5. The CDR3 loop is CASSPRTGGNSPLHF. CDR3 DNA sequence: TGTGCCAGCAGTCCCAGGACAGGGGGAAATTCACCCCTCCACTTT.

In this sample, this clonotype turned up a few times. The rearrangement joins TRBV7-9 to TRBJ1-2; D call uncertain. The V end was cut by 1 base, the J end by 7 bases, with 16 bases between. Looked up from germline, CDR1 is SEHNR and CDR2 is FQNEAQ (reference sequence). CDR3 length: 15 amino acids. This CDR3 is CASSLGRGPMAGYTF. The CDR3 DNA reads TGTGCCAGCAGCTTAGGGCGAGGACCTATGGCTGGCTACACCTTC.

The rearrangement links TRBV2 to TRBJ1-3; TRBD1 agrees at 9 bases. Trimming cost V 3 bases and J 6 bases; bases outside gene matches: 6. Germline-derived CDR1 and CDR2 are SNHLY and FYNNEI. The CDR3 loop spans 15 amino acids. CDR3 loop: CASSEMGQGPNTIYF. CDR3 in DNA: TGTGCCAGCAGTGAGATGGGACAGGGACCAAACACCATATATTTT.

This clonotype has at least ten counts. The chain uses TRBV12-3 or TRBV12-4 and TRBJ1-6; no definite D call. Trimming shortened V by 6 bases and J by 1 base, and 7 bases separated the two germline ends. The CDR3 contains 14 residues. CDR3 nucleotide sequence: TGTGCCAGCAGATTCGAGTCCTATAATTCACCCCTCCACTTT. The encoded protein is CASRFESYNSPLHF.

The CDR3 nucleotides read TGTGCCAGCAGTTCCGAGCGGGGGGGCCTAGGCGAGCAGTACTTC. Translating gives CASSSERGGLGEQYF. This chain connects TRBV7-9 to TRBJ2-7; TRBD2 aligns across 10 bases. Germline CDR1 SEHNR, CDR2 FQNEAQ (reference sequence). Germline trimming cut 6 bases from V and 6 bases from J; bases unmatched to any gene: 11. This CDR3 is 15 amino acids long.

The rearrangement links TRBV9 to TRBJ1-2, with no clear D. V shed 4 bases and J shed 7 bases, with 14 bases lying between them. Germline V gene lookup returns CDR1 SGDLS and CDR2 YYNGEE. The CDR3 has 13 amino acids. CDR3: CASSSTDDFGYTF. CDR3 bases: TGTGCCAGCAGCTCGACGGACGACTTTGGCTACACCTTC.

The rearrangement joins TRBV7-9 to TRBJ1-1; a weak D match, TRBD1 (6 bases). V lost 1 base and J 4 bases, leaving 13 bases between the germline ends. The germline CDR1 and CDR2 sequences are SEHNR and FQNEAQ (reference sequence). The CDR3 totals 15 residues. The CDR3 sequence is CASSLVEQGATEAFF. The CDR3 coding sequence is TGTGCCAGCAGCTTAGTAGAACAGGGAGCCACTGAAGCTTTCTTT.

Ten or more counts support this clonotype. V gene TRBV9 combines with J gene TRBJ1-1, with D tentatively TRBD1 (6 bases). CDR1 is SGDLS and CDR2 is YYNGEE in the germline V gene. V was clipped by 2 bases and J by 4 bases, with 18 bases between them. CDR3 length: 16 residues. The CDR3 DNA reads TGTGCCAGCAGCGTTCGTAAATGGGGGCTGGGCACTGAAGCTTTCTTT. Its translation is CASSVRKWGLGTEAFF.

As concerns this clonotype: Possible read error: a much larger clone is one base away. J is TRBJ1-2 and V is TRBV7-9, with D unclear. Per the germline V gene, CDR1 is SEHNR and CDR2 is FQNEAQ (reference sequence). There are 14 residues in the CDR3. In DNA, the CDR3 is TGTGCCTGCAGCTTAGTGGCGGGTTCGGATGGCTACACCTTC. Its translation is CACSLVAGSDGYTF.

This clonotype was recorded at least ten times. This chain connects TRBV9 to TRBJ2-5, with TRBD1 matching over 8 bases. The CDR3 spans 14 residues. J was trimmed by 4 bases and V by 3 bases; bases with no gene match: 5. CDR1 and CDR2 from the germline V gene are SGDLS and YYNGEE. The CDR3 DNA follows: TGTGCCAGCAGCGCAACCGGGACAGGAGAGACCCAGTACTTC. Its translation is CASSATGTGETQYF.

This clonotype was detected many times. V is TRBV25-1 and J is TRBJ2-7, with D possibly TRBD1 on 5 matching bases. The CDR3 length is 15 residues. Germline-derived CDR1 and CDR2 are MGHDK and SYGVNS. Trimming removed 2 bases from V and 1 base from J, with 12 bases in between. CDR3 loop: CASSEIFQGSYEQYF. The CDR3 nucleotides are TGTGCCAGCAGTGAAATCTTCCAGGGATCCTACGAGCAGTACTTC.

The chain is built from TRBV20-1 and TRBJ1-6; TRBD1 agrees at 9 bases. Germline V gene data show CDR1 as DFQATT and CDR2 as SNEGSKA (reference sequence). Unmatched junction bases numbered 7, after V lost 0 bases and J lost 10 bases. CDR3 length: 15 amino acids. The CDR3 loop is CSARETGTGFSPLHF. The CDR3 DNA follows: TGCAGTGCTAGAGAAACCGGGACAGGGTTCTCACCCCTCCACTTT.

In nucleotides, the CDR3 is TGCAGCGTTGGCGCGGGACTAGCGGGGAACTACGAGCAGTACTTC. It specifies CSVGAGLAGNYEQYF. The J gene is TRBJ2-7, the V gene TRBV29-1, with 13 positions matching TRBD2. The length of the CDR3 is 15 residues. Trimming removed 4 bases from V and 3 bases from J; junction bases left unmatched: 6. Per the germline V gene, CDR1 is SQVTM and CDR2 is ANQGSEA.

This clonotype was seen many times. The chain uses TRBV15 and TRBJ1-1; D is perhaps TRBD1 (6 bases). The CDR3 has 17 amino acids. In germline, CDR1 is LNHNV, CDR2 YYDKDF (reference sequence). With 1 base removed from V and 0 bases from J, the gap between germline ends came to 15 bases. The CDR3 region has the DNA TGTGCCACCAGCAGAGCCGAATTGGGACACTTGAACACTGAAGCTTTCTTT. Translation: CATSRAELGHLNTEAFF.

This chain uses TRBV7-9 with TRBJ1-1; D remains unclear. V dropped 1 base and J dropped 1 base, with 10 bases sitting between them. CDR1 and CDR2 from the germline V gene are SEHNR and FQNEAQ (reference sequence). CDR3 length equals 15 residues. The CDR3 DNA sequence: TGTGCCAGCAGCTTAGATTCGGCCAGGAACACTGAAGCTTTCTTT. Amino acid sequence: CASSLDSARNTEAFF.

The chain joins TRBV10-3 to TRBJ2-2; D gene uncertain. The CDR3 contains 11 residues. The germline V gene has CDR1 ENHRY and CDR2 SYGVKD. With 0 bases removed from V and 7 bases from J, the gap between germline ends came to 0 bases. DNA of the CDR3: TGTGCCATCAGTGAGTCCGGGGAGCTGTTTTTT. Residues: CAISESGELFF.

This clonotype was found many times. This rearrangement joins TRBV7-8 to TRBJ2-5, with a weak D call TRBD1 (6 bases). This CDR3 region has 15 residues. With 0 bases removed from V and 5 bases from J, the gap between germline ends came to 13 bases. Germline loops: CDR1 SGHVS, CDR2 FQNEAQ. CDR3: CASSLALRGYETQYF. Here the CDR3 DNA reads TGTGCCAGCAGCTTAGCGTTAAGGGGGTACGAGACCCAGTACTTC.

The chain employs TRBV9 and TRBJ1-1; no firm D call. The germline V gene has CDR1 SGDLS and CDR2 YYNGEE. The length of the CDR3 is 15 residues. Trimming left V 5 bases short and J 0 bases short, with 14 bases between. CDR3: CASSLFGSLNTEAFF. Here the CDR3 DNA reads TGTGCCAGCAGTTTATTTGGCAGTTTGAACACTGAAGCTTTCTTT.

This clonotype was detected many times. The CDR3 nucleotides read TGTGCCACCAGCATTTACAACTATGGCTACACCTTC. This codes for CATSIYNYGYTF. This chain connects TRBV15 to TRBJ1-2; no clear D. This CDR3 contains 12 residues. The V end was cut by 4 bases, the J end by 2 bases, with 5 bases between. Germline CDR1 LNHNV, CDR2 YYDKDF (reference sequence).

The chain couples TRBV20-1 to TRBJ2-7; 7 bases match TRBD1. The ends lost 0 bases at V and 2 bases at J; junction bases unmatched: 4. In germline, CDR1 is DFQATT, CDR2 SNEGSKA (reference sequence). The CDR3 consists of 14 residues. CDR3 residues: CSAREDRTPYEQYF. CDR3 bases: TGCAGTGCTAGAGAGGACAGGACCCCCTACGAGCAGTACTTC.

This clonotype occurred many times. The rearrangement uses TRBV7-9 and TRBJ2-7; TRBD2 aligns across 7 bases. The length of the CDR3 is 12 residues. J gave up 6 bases and V 2 bases, and 1 base lay outside the gene matches. CDR1 is SEHNR and CDR2 is FQNEAQ in the germline V gene (reference sequence). CDR3 sequence: CASSLTSVEQYF. DNA for the CDR3: TGTGCCAGCAGCTTAACTAGCGTCGAGCAGTACTTC.

The chain combines TRBV5-1 with TRBJ1-2, with D tentatively TRBD1 (6 bases). CDR3 length: 14 amino acids. The V gene lost 0 bases and the J gene lost 3 bases, with 9 bases spanning the gap. Germline loops: CDR1 SGHRS, CDR2 YFSETQ. The CDR3 region has the DNA TGCGCCAGCAGCTTGGTGGGGGCCGACTATGGCTACACCTTC. This codes for CASSLVGADYGYTF. Full variable domain (remainder filled in from reference TRBV5-1 and TRBJ1-2): KAGVTQTPRYLIKTRGQQVTLSCSPISGHRSVSWYQQTPGQGLQFLFEYFSETQRNKGNFPGRFSGRQFSNSRSEMNVSTLELGDSALYLCASSLVGADYGYTFGSGTRLTVV.